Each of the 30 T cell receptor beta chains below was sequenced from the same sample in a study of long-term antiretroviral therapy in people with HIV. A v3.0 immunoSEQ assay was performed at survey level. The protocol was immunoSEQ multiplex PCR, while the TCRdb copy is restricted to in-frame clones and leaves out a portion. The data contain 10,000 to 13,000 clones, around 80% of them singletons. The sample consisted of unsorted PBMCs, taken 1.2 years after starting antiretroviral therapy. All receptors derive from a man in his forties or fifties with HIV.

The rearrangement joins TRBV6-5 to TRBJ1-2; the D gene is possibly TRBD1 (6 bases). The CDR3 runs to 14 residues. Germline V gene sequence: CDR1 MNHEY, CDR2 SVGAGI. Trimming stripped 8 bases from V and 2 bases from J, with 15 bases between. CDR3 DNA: TGTGCCAGCCATGACAGGCCTACCAACTATGGCTACACCTTC. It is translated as CASHDRPTNYGYTF.

The CDR3 DNA follows: TGTGCCAGCAGCTATAACGGGGACTATGGCTACACCTTC. This sequence encodes CASSYNGDYGYTF. V usage is TRBV13 and J usage is TRBJ1-2; no clear D gene. There are 13 residues in the CDR3. Trimming shortened V by 4 bases and J by 3 bases, and 9 bases separated the two germline ends. The germline gives CDR1 PRHDT, CDR2 FYEKMQ (reference sequence).

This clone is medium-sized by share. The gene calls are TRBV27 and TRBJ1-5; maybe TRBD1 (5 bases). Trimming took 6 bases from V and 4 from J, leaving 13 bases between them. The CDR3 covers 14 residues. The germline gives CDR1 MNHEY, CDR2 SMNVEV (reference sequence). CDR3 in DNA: TGTGCCAGCAGACTTTCGGGACCGAATCAGCCCCAGCATTTT. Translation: CASRLSGPNQPQHF.

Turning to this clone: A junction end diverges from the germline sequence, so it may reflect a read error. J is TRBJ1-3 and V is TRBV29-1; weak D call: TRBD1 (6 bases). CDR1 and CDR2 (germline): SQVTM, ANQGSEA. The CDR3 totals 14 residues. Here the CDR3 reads CSVAARGSGNTLYF. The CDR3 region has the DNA TGCAGCGTTGCGGCCAGGGGCTCTGGAAACACCTTATATTTT.

CDR3 DNA sequence: TGTGCCAGCAGTGAAGCGGAGGGGGCACGTGCCTATGGCTACACCTTC. It is translated as CASSEAEGARAYGYTF. The chain is built from TRBV6-1 and TRBJ1-2; TRBD1 agrees at 7 bases. The V gene's germline CDR1 is MNHNS and CDR2 SASEGT. The CDR3 runs to 16 residues. J gave up 4 bases and V 0 bases, and 8 bases lay outside the gene matches.

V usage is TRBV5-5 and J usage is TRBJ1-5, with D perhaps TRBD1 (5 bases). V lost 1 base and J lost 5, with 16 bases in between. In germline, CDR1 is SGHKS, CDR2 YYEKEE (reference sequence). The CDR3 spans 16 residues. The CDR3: CASSLRGRDWDQPQHF. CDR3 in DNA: TGTGCCAGCAGCTTGCGAGGGCGGGACTGGGATCAGCCCCAGCATTTT. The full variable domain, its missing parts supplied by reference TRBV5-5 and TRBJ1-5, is DAGVTQSPTHLIKTRGQQVTLRCSPISGHKSVSWYQQVLGQGPQFIFQYYEKEERGRGNFPDRFSARQFPNYSSELNVNALLLGDSALYLCASSLRGRDWDQPQHFGDGTRLSIL.

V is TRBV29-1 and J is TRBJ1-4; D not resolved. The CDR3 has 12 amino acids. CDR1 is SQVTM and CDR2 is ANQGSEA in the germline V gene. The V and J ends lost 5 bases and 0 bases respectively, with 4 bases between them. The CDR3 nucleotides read TGCAGCGTTCTTGCAACTAATGAAAAACTGTTTTTT. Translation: CSVLATNEKLFF.

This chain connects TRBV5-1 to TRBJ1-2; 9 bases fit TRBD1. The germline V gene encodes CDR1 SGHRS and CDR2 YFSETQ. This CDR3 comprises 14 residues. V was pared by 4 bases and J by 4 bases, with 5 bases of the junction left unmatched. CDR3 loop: CASSRTGESYGYTF. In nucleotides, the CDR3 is TGCGCCAGCAGCCGGACAGGGGAATCCTATGGCTACACCTTC.

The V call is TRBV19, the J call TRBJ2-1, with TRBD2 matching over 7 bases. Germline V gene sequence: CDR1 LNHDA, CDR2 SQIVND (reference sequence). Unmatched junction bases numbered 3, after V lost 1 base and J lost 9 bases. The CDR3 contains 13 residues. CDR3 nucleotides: TGTGCCAGTAGTATAGGCTGGGAGGGTGAGCAGTTCTTC. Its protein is CASSIGWEGEQFF.

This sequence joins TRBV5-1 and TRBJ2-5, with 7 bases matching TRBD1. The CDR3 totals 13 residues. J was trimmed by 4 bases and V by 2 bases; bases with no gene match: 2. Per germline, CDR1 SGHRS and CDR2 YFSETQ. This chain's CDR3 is CASSFRDRETQYF. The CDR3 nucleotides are TGCGCCAGCAGCTTTAGGGACAGAGAGACCCAGTACTTC.

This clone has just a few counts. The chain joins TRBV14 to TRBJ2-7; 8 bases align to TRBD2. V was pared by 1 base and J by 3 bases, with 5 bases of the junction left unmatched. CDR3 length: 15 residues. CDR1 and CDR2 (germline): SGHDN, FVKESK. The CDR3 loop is CASSQALAAFYEQYF. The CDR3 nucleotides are TGTGCCAGCAGCCAAGCACTAGCGGCGTTCTACGAGCAGTACTTC. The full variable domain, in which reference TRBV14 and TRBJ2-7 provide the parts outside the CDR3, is EAGVTQFPSHSVIEKGQTVTLRCDPISGHDNLYWYRRVMGKEIKFLLHFVKESKQDESGMPNNRFLAERTGGTYSTLKVQPAELEDSGVYFCASSQALAAFYEQYFGPGTRLTVT.

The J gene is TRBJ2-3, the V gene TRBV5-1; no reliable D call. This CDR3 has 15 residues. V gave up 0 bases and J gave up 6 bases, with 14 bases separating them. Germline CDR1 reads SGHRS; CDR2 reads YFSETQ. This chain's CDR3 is CASSLALGKADTQYF. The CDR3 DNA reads TGCGCCAGCAGCTTGGCCTTAGGGAAGGCGGATACGCAGTATTTT.

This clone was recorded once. CDR3 sequence: CASSQVGDFPSGNTIYF. CDR3 nucleotide sequence: TGCGCCAGCAGCCAAGTAGGGGACTTCCCCTCTGGAAACACCATATATTTT. The rearrangement uses TRBV4-1 and TRBJ1-3; D possibly corresponds to TRBD1 (5 bases). CDR1 and CDR2 (germline): MGHRA, YSYEKL. The CDR3 loop spans 17 amino acids. The V and J ends lost 1 base and 0 bases respectively, with 13 bases between them.

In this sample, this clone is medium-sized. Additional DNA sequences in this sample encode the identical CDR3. As DNA, the CDR3 is TGTGCCTGGAGTGGGACAGGAAAAACCTACGAGCAGTACTTC. Amino acids: CAWSGTGKTYEQYF. The V and J genes are TRBV30 and TRBJ2-7, with 7 positions matching TRBD1. The germline gives CDR1 GTSNPN, CDR2 SVGIG (reference sequence). Trimming removed 1 base from V and 2 bases from J; junction bases left unmatched: 5. The CDR3 consists of 14 residues.

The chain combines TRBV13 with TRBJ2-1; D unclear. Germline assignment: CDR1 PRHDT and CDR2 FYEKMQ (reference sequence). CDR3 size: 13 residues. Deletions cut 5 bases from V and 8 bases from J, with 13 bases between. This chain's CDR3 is CASSPALGHEQFF. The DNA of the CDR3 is TGTGCCAGCAGCCCGGCGTTGGGCCATGAGCAGTTCTTC. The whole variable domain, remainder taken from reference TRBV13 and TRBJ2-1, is AAGVIQSPRHLIKEKRETATLKCYPIPRHDTVYWYQQGPGQDPQFLISFYEKMQSDKGSIPDRFSAQQFSDYHSELNMSSLELGDSALYFCASSPALGHEQFFGPGTRLTVL.

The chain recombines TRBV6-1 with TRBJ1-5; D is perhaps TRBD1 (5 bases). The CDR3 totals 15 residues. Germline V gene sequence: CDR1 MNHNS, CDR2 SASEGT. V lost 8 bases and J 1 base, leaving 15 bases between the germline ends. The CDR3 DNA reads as TGTGCCAGCGGGGGGGAGGGATTAAGCAATCAGCCCCAGCATTTT. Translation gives CASGGEGLSNQPQHF.

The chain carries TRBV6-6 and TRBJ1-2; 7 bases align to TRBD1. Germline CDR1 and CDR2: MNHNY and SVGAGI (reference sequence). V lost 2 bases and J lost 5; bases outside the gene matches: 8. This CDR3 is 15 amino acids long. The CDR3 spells CASSYPIRDSYGYTF. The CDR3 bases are TGTGCCAGCAGTTACCCGATCCGGGACAGTTATGGCTACACCTTC.

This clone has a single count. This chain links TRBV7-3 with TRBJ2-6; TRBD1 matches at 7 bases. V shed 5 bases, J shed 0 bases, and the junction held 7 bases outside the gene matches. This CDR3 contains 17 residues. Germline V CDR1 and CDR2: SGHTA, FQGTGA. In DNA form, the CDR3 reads TGTGCCAGCAGCCGGGACAGTGCTTTCTCTGGGGCCAACGTCCTGACTTTC. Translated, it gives CASSRDSAFSGANVLTF.

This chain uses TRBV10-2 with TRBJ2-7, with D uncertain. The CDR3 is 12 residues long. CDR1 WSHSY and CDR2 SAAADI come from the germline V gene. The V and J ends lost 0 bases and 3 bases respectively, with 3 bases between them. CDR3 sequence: CASSESVYEQYF. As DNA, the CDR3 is TGCGCCAGCAGTGAGTCTGTCTACGAGCAGTACTTC.

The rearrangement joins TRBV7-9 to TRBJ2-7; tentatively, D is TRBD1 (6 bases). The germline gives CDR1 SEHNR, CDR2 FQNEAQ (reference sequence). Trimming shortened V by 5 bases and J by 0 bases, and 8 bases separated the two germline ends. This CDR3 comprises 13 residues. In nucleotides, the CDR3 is TGTGCCAGCAGCGGACAGCCCTCCTACGAGCAGTACTTC. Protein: CASSGQPSYEQYF.

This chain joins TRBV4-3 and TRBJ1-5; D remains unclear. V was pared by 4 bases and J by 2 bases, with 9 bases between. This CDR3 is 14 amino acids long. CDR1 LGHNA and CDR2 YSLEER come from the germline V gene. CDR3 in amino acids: CASSPTVGNQPQHF. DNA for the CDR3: TGCGCCAGCAGCCCTACGGTGGGCAATCAGCCCCAGCATTTT.

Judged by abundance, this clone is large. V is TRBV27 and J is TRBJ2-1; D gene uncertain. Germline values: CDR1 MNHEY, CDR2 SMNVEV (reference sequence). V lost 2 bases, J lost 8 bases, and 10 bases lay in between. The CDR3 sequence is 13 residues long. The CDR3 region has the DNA TGTGCCAGCAGTTTAGCCACGGGCTATGAGCAGTTCTTC. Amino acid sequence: CASSLATGYEQFF.

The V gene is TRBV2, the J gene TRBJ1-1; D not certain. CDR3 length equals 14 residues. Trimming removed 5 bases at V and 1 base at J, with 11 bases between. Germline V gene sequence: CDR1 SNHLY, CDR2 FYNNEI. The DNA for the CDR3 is TGTGCCAGCAGTCGTCAGAGGGCGAACACTGAAGCTTTCTTT. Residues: CASSRQRANTEAFF.

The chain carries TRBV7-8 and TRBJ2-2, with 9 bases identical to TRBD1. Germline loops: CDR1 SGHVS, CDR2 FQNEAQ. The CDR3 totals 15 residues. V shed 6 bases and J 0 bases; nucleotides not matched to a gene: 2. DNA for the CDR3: TGTGCCAGCAGTGGGACAGGGTCGAACACCGGGGAGCTGTTTTTT. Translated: CASSGTGSNTGELFF.

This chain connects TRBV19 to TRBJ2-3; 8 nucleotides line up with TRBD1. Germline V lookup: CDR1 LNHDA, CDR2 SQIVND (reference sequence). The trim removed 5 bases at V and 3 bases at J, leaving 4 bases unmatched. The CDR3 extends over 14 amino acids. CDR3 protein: CASSPRTGTDTQYF. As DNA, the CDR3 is TGTGCCAGTAGTCCTAGGACAGGGACAGATACGCAGTATTTT.

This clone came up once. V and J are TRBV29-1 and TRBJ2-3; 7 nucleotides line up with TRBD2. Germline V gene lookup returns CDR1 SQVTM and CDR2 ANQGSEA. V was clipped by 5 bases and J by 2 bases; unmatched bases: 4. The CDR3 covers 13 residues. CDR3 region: CSVSGAFTDTQYF. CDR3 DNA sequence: TGCAGCGTTAGCGGGGCCTTCACAGATACGCAGTATTTT.

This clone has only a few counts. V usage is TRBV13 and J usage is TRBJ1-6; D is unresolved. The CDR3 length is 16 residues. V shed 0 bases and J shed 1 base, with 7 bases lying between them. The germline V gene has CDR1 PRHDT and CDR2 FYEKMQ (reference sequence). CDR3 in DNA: TGTGCCAGCAGCTTAGGCCGGGGATCCTATAATTCACCCCTCCACTTT. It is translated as CASSLGRGSYNSPLHF.

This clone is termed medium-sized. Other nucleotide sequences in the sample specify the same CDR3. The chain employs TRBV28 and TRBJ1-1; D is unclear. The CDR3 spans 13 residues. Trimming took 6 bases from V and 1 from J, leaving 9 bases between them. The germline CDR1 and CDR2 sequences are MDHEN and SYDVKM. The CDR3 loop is CASSRTGNTEAFF. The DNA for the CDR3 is TGTGCCAGCAGCCGGACGGGGAACACTGAAGCTTTCTTT.

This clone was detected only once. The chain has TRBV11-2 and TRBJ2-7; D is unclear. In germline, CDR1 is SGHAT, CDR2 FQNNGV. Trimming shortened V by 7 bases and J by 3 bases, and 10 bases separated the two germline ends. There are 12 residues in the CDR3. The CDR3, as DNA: TGTGCCAGCAACATCCAGAACTACGAGCAGTACTTC. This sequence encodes CASNIQNYEQYF.

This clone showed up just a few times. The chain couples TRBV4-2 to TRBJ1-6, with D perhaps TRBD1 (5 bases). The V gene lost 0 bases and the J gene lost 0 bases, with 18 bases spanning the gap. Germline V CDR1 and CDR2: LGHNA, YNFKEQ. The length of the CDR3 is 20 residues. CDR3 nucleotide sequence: TGTGCCAGCAGCCAAGATCGAACAAGCAGGGTGGGCTCCTATAATTCACCCCTCCACTTT. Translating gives CASSQDRTSRVGSYNSPLHF.